One and the same sample provided the 21 T cell receptor beta chains below, sequenced in a study of T cells of healthy individuals. TCRdb analysed the 5' RACE reads with MiXCR anew, one entry per CDR3 protein. The sample has about 100,000 distinct CDR3 sequences, roughly 15% seen once. These receptors were collected from a human donor in good health.

In this sample, this clonotype turned up many times. The rearrangement uses TRBV20-1 and TRBJ2-7, with 7 positions matching TRBD2. Trimming removed 6 bases from V and 2 bases from J; junction bases left unmatched: 4. This CDR3 contains 12 residues. Germline CDR1 and CDR2: DFQATT and SNEGSKA (reference sequence). DNA for the CDR3: TGCAGTGCCACAGCGGGAACCTACGAGCAGTACTTC. Residues: CSATAGTYEQYF.

This clonotype came up many times. The DNA of the CDR3 is TGTGCCAGCAGCCCCCCAGGGATCCCAACTAATGAAAAACTGTTTTTT. Its protein product is CASSPPGIPTNEKLFF. This chain uses TRBV9 with TRBJ1-4; possible D gene TRBD1, 5 bases. Germline CDR1 reads SGDLS; CDR2 reads YYNGEE. CDR3 length: 16 residues. The V end was cut by 4 bases, the J end by 0 bases, with 13 bases between.

Comments on this clonotype: One base away lies a much larger clone, so this may be a sequencing read error. The CDR3 here is CASGQGYTEAFF. In nucleotides, the CDR3 is TGTGCCAGCGGGCAGGGGTACACTGAAGCTTTCTTT. The genes are TRBV7-9 and TRBJ1-1, with D possibly matching TRBD1 (6 bases). The CDR3 is 12 amino acids. CDR1 SEHNR and CDR2 FQNEAQ come from the germline V gene (reference sequence). V was trimmed by 8 bases and J by 3 bases, leaving 10 bases between them. The full variable domain, completed using reference TRBV7-9 and TRBJ1-1, is DTGVSQNPRHKITKRGQNVTFRCDPISEHNRLYWYRQTLGQGPEFLTYFQNEAQLEKSRLLSDRFSAERPKGSFSTLEIQRTEQGDSAMYLCASGQGYTEAFFGQGTRLTVV.

V gene TRBV2 combines with J gene TRBJ2-7, with TRBD2 as a possible D gene (6 bases). V shed 6 bases and J shed 2 bases, with 20 bases lying between them. CDR1 and CDR2 from the germline V gene are SNHLY and FYNNEI. The CDR3 is 16 amino acids. CDR3 nucleotide sequence: TGTGCCAGCAGCCAAGCTAGCGTTCGGGGCGCCTACGAGCAGTACTTC. It is translated as CASSQASVRGAYEQYF. The full variable domain, completed using reference TRBV2 and TRBJ2-7, is EPEVTQTPSHQVTQMGQEVILRCVPISNHLYFYWYRQILGQKVEFLVSFYNNEISEKSEIFDDQFSVERPDGSNFTLKIRSTKLEDSAMYFCASSQASVRGAYEQYFGPGTRLTVT.

This clonotype has more than one count but fewer than ten. The chain couples TRBV6-2 or TRBV6-3 to TRBJ2-5; TRBD1 matches at 8 bases. Germline trimming cut 6 bases from V and 0 bases from J; bases unmatched to any gene: 3. CDR3 length: 14 residues. Germline CDR1 is MNHEY and CDR2 is SVGEGT. CDR3 region: CASSNRGYQETQYF. CDR3 sequence (DNA): TGTGCCAGCAGCAACAGGGGGTACCAAGAGACCCAGTACTTC.

This clonotype was picked up a small number of times. This chain joins TRBV7-2 and TRBJ1-6, with 7 bases identical to TRBD1. V shed 5 bases and J 9 bases; nucleotides not matched to a gene: 7. CDR1 and CDR2 from the germline V gene are SGHTA and FQGNSA. The CDR3 length is 14 residues. CDR3: CASSRSRGPSPLHF. CDR3 nucleotides: TGTGCCAGCAGCCGCAGTAGGGGGCCTTCACCCCTCCACTTT.

This clonotype was detected ten times or more. This chain connects TRBV18 to TRBJ2-7; the D gene is possibly TRBD1 (5 bases). Trimming removed 6 bases from V and 6 bases from J, with 12 bases in between. Germline assignment: CDR1 KGHSH and CDR2 LQKENI. This CDR3 has 12 amino acids. CDR3 nucleotides: TGTGCCAGCTCCAGGGTAGAAGGCGAGCAGTACTTC. It yields the protein CASSRVEGEQYF.

This clonotype was counted once. The chain links TRBV12-3 or TRBV12-4 to TRBJ1-5, with D uncertain. The CDR3 runs 14 residues. V lost 2 bases to trimming and J lost 3 bases, with 8 bases between them. CDR3 sequence: CASSLSQPNQPQHF. The DNA for the CDR3 is TGTGCCAGCAGTTTATCACAGCCCAATCAGCCCCAGCATTTT.

This clonotype has just a few counts. The J gene is TRBJ2-2, the V gene TRBV10-3; TRBD1 matches 7 bases. The CDR3 extends over 14 amino acids. Trimming took 8 bases from V and 0 from J; bases not matched to a gene: 3. CDR1 and CDR2 from the germline V gene are ENHRY and SYGVKD. CDR3 DNA: TGTGCCATCCCGACAGGGCCGAACACCGGGGAGCTGTTTTTT. Translating gives CAIPTGPNTGELFF.

This clonotype was counted only a few times. The chain carries TRBV19 and TRBJ2-2, with D possibly being TRBD1 (6 bases). The germline gives CDR1 LNHDA, CDR2 SQIVND (reference sequence). Trimming pared 8 bases from V and 0 bases from J, leaving 10 bases between. The CDR3 consists of 14 residues. The CDR3 DNA is TGTGCCAGTCGCCGGGACACGAACACCGGGGAGCTGTTTTTT. Its protein is CASRRDTNTGELFF.

The chain is built from TRBV29-1 and TRBJ2-7; D unclear. The V end lost 3 bases, the J end lost 2 bases, and 8 bases lay between the germline ends. The CDR3 has 12 residues. Germline CDR1 reads SQVTM; CDR2 reads ANQGSEA. The CDR3 nucleotides are TGCAGCGTTGACAGGAGCACCTACGAGCAGTACTTC. Amino acids: CSVDRSTYEQYF.

The V gene is TRBV20-1, the J gene TRBJ1-6, with D maybe TRBD1 (5 bases). This CDR3 contains 14 residues. Germline values: CDR1 DFQATT, CDR2 SNEGSKA (reference sequence). V was clipped by 0 bases and J by 9 bases, with 12 bases between them. The CDR3 DNA follows: TGCAGTGCTAGAGAGGGACCGACGGCTTCACCCCTCCACTTT. This gives the protein CSAREGPTASPLHF.

The rearrangement joins TRBV7-3 to TRBJ2-6; maybe TRBD2 (5 bases). Deletions cut 1 base from V and 17 bases from J, with 12 bases between. The V gene's germline CDR1 is SGHTA and CDR2 FQGTGA. This CDR3 spans 12 amino acids. The CDR3 reads CASSLNSGKLTF. Here the CDR3 DNA reads TGTGCCAGCAGCTTAAATTCGGGAAAATTGACTTTC.

This clonotype was seen a few times. The J gene is TRBJ2-1, the V gene TRBV7-3; D tentatively reads TRBD1 or TRBD2 (5 bases each). The length of the CDR3 is 14 residues. Germline V gene lookup returns CDR1 SGHTA and CDR2 FQGTGA. Deletions cut 2 bases from V and 5 bases from J, with 10 bases between. CDR3 region: CASSLPGPNNEQFF. CDR3 nucleotide sequence: TGTGCCAGCAGCTTACCGGGGCCTAACAATGAGCAGTTCTTC. The variable domain in full, with the rest retrieved from reference TRBV7-3 and TRBJ2-1, is GAGVSQTPSNKVTEKGKYVELRCDPISGHTALYWYRQSLGQGPEFLIYFQGTGAADDSGLPNDRFFAVRPEGSVSTLKIQRTERGDSAVYLCASSLPGPNNEQFFGPGTRLTVL.

The table lists this clonotype with many counts. The chain employs TRBV7-2 and TRBJ2-2; D not certain. This CDR3 region has 13 residues. Trimming took off 4 bases at V and 5 bases at J, with 8 bases between the two ends. Germline CDR1 SGHTA, CDR2 FQGNSA. This CDR3 reads CASSSTPTGELFF. Written as DNA, the CDR3 is TGTGCCAGCAGCTCCACACCGACCGGGGAGCTGTTTTTT. Full variable domain (missing parts from reference TRBV7-2 and TRBJ2-2): GAGVSQSPSNKVTEKGKDVELRCDPISGHTALYWYRQSLGQGLEFLIYFQGNSAPDKSGLPSDRFSAERTGGSVSTLTIQRTQQEDSAVYLCASSSTPTGELFFGEGSRLTVL.

CDR3 nucleotide sequence: TGTGCCAGCAGTGATGGACGGGCGGCAGAGACCCAGTACTTC. Encoded protein: CASSDGRAAETQYF. This rearrangement joins TRBV6-6 to TRBJ2-5, with D hard to call. The CDR3 runs 14 residues. CDR1 and CDR2 (germline): MNHNY, SVGAGI (reference sequence). Trimming left V 5 bases short and J 4 bases short, with 14 bases between.

This clonotype is medium-sized within its sample. The chain is built from TRBV6-2 or TRBV6-3 and TRBJ2-7, with D perhaps TRBD2 (6 bases). The germline gives CDR1 MNHEY, CDR2 SVGEGT. V was pared by 7 bases and J by 3 bases, with 16 bases between. The CDR3 covers 14 residues. This chain's CDR3 is CASTPRGGSYEQYF. For the CDR3, the DNA is TGTGCCAGCACCCCAAGGGGAGGCAGCTACGAGCAGTACTTC.

This clonotype has ten or more counts. This chain uses TRBV11-2 with TRBJ1-1; unclear D gene. V lost 6 bases and J 0 bases, leaving 8 bases between the germline ends. CDR3 length: 13 residues. Germline V lookup: CDR1 SGHAT, CDR2 FQNNGV. This chain's CDR3 is CASSLHMNTEAFF. In nucleotides, the CDR3 is TGTGCCAGCAGTCTACATATGAACACTGAAGCTTTCTTT.

Only a few counts were recorded for this clonotype. The V and J genes are TRBV2 and TRBJ1-6; D remains ambiguous. The germline V and J ends were trimmed by 0 bases and 7 bases, with 4 bases remaining between them. The CDR3 has 13 amino acids. Germline CDR1 and CDR2: SNHLY and FYNNEI. This CDR3 reads CASSEAWNSPLHF. The DNA of the CDR3 is TGTGCCAGCAGTGAAGCGTGGAATTCACCCCTCCACTTT.

This clonotype was counted only a few times. V usage is TRBV20-1 and J usage is TRBJ2-7; D might be TRBD1 or TRBD2, each matching 5 bases. The CDR3 runs 13 residues. Deletions cut 7 bases from V and 4 bases from J, with 17 bases between. Germline V lookup: CDR1 DFQATT, CDR2 SNEGSKA (reference sequence). CDR3 DNA: TGCAGTGTAGAGGTGGGGGACGGGTACGAGCAGTACTTC. It yields the protein CSVEVGDGYEQYF.

The gene calls are TRBV4-1 and TRBJ1-1; D unclear. CDR3 length: 17 amino acids. Germline V CDR1 and CDR2: MGHRA, YSYEKL. V dropped 2 bases and J dropped 1 base, with 17 bases sitting between them. DNA of the CDR3: TGCGCCAGCAGCCAAATACGCCTCGTACAGCCGAACACTGAAGCTTTCTTT. It codes for CASSQIRLVQPNTEAFF.